The rows below give T cell receptor beta chains drawn from one sample of a study of blood T cell repertoires in COVID-19. Repertoires were generated with immunoSEQ multiplex PCR, while TCRdb's copy carries only in-frame clones and drops some. The repertoire consists of fewer than 35,000 clones, with around 86% occurring once and the leading ten covering about 14%. The sequenced material came from peripheral blood. The receptors here all came from a human donor in a cohort sampled during active COVID-19. The donor label of this sample is uncertain. Each CDR3 is given with its conserved first and last residue. The order of the fields is V gene, D gene, clone size, J gene, CDR3 length, CDR3 DNA, CDR3 protein. The D gene is left open where the match is weak. Clone size is shown for a subset of rows, as once, few, many or a class of expanded clone.

v_call: TRBV27
d_call: TRBD1
clone_size: -
j_call: TRBJ2-7
cdr3_length: 14
cdr3_nt: TGTGCCAGCAGCCCAGGGACAGTAACCACCGAGCAGTACTTC
cdr3_aa: CASSPGTVTTEQYF

v_call: TRBV7-6
d_call: -
clone_size: -
j_call: TRBJ1-1
cdr3_length: 13
cdr3_nt: TGTGCCAGCAGCCAGCAGGAGAACACTGAAGCTTTCTTT
cdr3_aa: CASSQQENTEAFF

v_call: TRBV7-3
d_call: -
clone_size: -
j_call: TRBJ1-1
cdr3_length: 13
cdr3_nt: TGTGCCAGCAGCTCAGCAGGGGCTAATGAAGCTTTCTTT
cdr3_aa: CASSSAGANEAFF

v_call: TRBV6-6
d_call: -
clone_size: -
j_call: TRBJ2-3
cdr3_length: 15
cdr3_nt: TGTGCCAGCAGTTACCAGGGGGGTCTGTCAGATACGCAGTATTTT
cdr3_aa: CASSYQGGLSDTQYF

v_call: TRBV7-8
d_call: TRBD1
clone_size: -
j_call: TRBJ1-1
cdr3_length: 14
cdr3_nt: TGTGCCAGCAGCATCGGGACAGCGAACACTGAAGCTTTCTTT
cdr3_aa: CASSIGTANTEAFF

v_call: TRBV4-3
d_call: TRBD1
clone_size: -
j_call: TRBJ2-6
cdr3_length: 16
cdr3_nt: TGCGCCAGCAGCCAAGGACAGGGTTCTGGGGCCAACGTCCTGACTTTC
cdr3_aa: CASSQGQGSGANVLTF

v_call: TRBV28
d_call: TRBD1
clone_size: once
j_call: TRBJ1-2
cdr3_length: 13
cdr3_nt: TGTGCCAGCACCCGGACAGGGGGCTATGGCTACACCTTC
cdr3_aa: CASTRTGGYGYTF

v_call: TRBV5-1
d_call: -
clone_size: -
j_call: TRBJ1-2
cdr3_length: 9
cdr3_nt: TGCGCCATCCATAGCGGCTACACCTTC
cdr3_aa: CAIHSGYTF

v_call: TRBV12-3/TRBV12-4
d_call: -
clone_size: -
j_call: TRBJ2-1
cdr3_length: 13
cdr3_nt: TGTGCCAGCAGTTTAGGAGGTTTCGATGAGCAGTTCTTC
cdr3_aa: CASSLGGFDEQFF

v_call: TRBV6-2/TRBV6-3
d_call: -
clone_size: medium-sized
j_call: TRBJ2-1
cdr3_length: 17
cdr3_nt: TGTGCCAGCAGTTACGAGATAGCGGCTCCGCAATACAATGAGCAGTTCTTC
cdr3_aa: CASSYEIAAPQYNEQFF

v_call: TRBV9
d_call: TRBD1
clone_size: -
j_call: TRBJ1-4
cdr3_length: 16
cdr3_nt: TGTGCCAGCAGCGTAGCAGGGGGTTTCAACAATGAAAAACTGTTTTTT
cdr3_aa: CASSVAGGFNNEKLFF

v_call: TRBV6-2/TRBV6-3
d_call: TRBD1
clone_size: few
j_call: TRBJ2-2
cdr3_length: 16
cdr3_nt: TGTGCCAGCAGTTACGCAGGGACAGGGAACACCGGGGAGCTGTTTTTT
cdr3_aa: CASSYAGTGNTGELFF

v_call: TRBV3-1/TRBV3-2
d_call: -
clone_size: -
j_call: TRBJ1-6
cdr3_length: 17
cdr3_nt: TGTGCCAGCAGCCAAGATCGGCGAGGCACCTATAATTCACCCCTCCACTTT
cdr3_aa: CASSQDRRGTYNSPLHF

v_call: TRBV5-5
d_call: TRBD2
clone_size: -
j_call: TRBJ2-7
cdr3_length: 15
cdr3_nt: TGTGCCAGCAGCTTGGATCCTAGCGGCCTCTACGAGCAGTACTTC
cdr3_aa: CASSLDPSGLYEQYF

v_call: TRBV5-4
d_call: TRBD1
clone_size: medium-sized
j_call: TRBJ2-5
cdr3_length: 15
cdr3_nt: TGTGCCGGTAACGAACAGGGGGGCCCGATGGAGACCCAGTACTTC
cdr3_aa: CAGNEQGGPMETQYF

v_call: TRBV6-6
d_call: TRBD1
clone_size: few
j_call: TRBJ2-7
cdr3_length: 15
cdr3_nt: TGTGCCAGCAGTCAACTCAGGGACAGCTCCTACGAGCAGTACTTC
cdr3_aa: CASSQLRDSSYEQYF

v_call: TRBV7-8
d_call: -
clone_size: -
j_call: TRBJ2-7
cdr3_length: 14
cdr3_nt: TGTGCCAGCAGCTTGCTTGGCGGAGCCTACGAGCAGTACTTC
cdr3_aa: CASSLLGGAYEQYF

v_call: TRBV4-3
d_call: -
clone_size: -
j_call: TRBJ1-2
cdr3_length: 15
cdr3_nt: TGCGCCAGCAGCCAAGATCAGGGTACGGGCTATGGCTACACCTTC
cdr3_aa: CASSQDQGTGYGYTF

v_call: TRBV28
d_call: TRBD1
clone_size: -
j_call: TRBJ2-3
cdr3_length: 14
cdr3_nt: TGTGCCAGCACCTCCAGGGGGCTCGGAGATACGCAGTATTTT
cdr3_aa: CASTSRGLGDTQYF